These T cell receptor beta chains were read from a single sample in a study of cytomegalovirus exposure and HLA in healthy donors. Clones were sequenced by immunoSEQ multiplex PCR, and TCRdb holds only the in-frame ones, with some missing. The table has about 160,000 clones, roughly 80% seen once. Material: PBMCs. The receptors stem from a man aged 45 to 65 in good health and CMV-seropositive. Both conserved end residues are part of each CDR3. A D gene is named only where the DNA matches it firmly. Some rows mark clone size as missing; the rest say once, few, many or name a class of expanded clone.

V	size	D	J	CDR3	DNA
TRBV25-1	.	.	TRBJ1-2	CASSEGYYGYTF	TGTGCCAGCAGTGAAGGCTACTATGGCTACACCTTC
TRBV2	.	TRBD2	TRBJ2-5	CASRTSGVAQETQYF	TGTGCCAGCAGAACTAGCGGGGTGGCCCAAGAGACCCAGTACTTC
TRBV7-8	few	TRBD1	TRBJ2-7	CASSLSPGQTYEQYF	TGTGCCAGCAGCTTAAGTCCGGGACAGACATACGAGCAGTACTTC
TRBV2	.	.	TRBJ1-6	CASSEDNNSPLHF	TGTGCCAGCAGTGAAGACAATAATTCACCCCTCCACTTT
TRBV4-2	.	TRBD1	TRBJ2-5	CASSQFLTGEETQYF	TGTGCCAGCAGCCAATTCCTTACAGGGGAAGAGACCCAGTACTTC
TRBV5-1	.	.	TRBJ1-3	CASSPDSSGNTIYF	TGCGCCAGCAGCCCGGACAGTTCTGGAAACACCATATATTTT
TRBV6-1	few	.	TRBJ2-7	CASSSRDSYRGEQYF	TGTGCCAGCAGTAGCCGGGACTCCTATCGGGGCGAGCAGTACTTC
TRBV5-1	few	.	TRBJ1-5	CASRSGVNSNQPQHF	TGCGCCAGCCGCTCCGGGGTTAACAGCAATCAGCCCCAGCATTTT
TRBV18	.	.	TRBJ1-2	CASSPIPRAGDGYTF	TGTGCCAGCTCACCAATACCCAGGGCTGGAGATGGCTACACCTTC
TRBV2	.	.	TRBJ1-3	CASTLVGNTIYF	TGTGCCAGCACACTCGTCGGAAACACCATATATTTT
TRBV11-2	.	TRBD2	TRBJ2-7	CASSLAGLGVLNF	TGTGCCAGCAGCTTAGCAGGACTAGGAGTTTTGAACTTC
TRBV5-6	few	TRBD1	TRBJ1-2	CASSDTGGNGYTF	TGTGCCAGCAGCGACACAGGGGGCAATGGCTACACCTTC
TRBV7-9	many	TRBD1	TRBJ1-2	CASSLGQGWGYTF	TGTGCCAGCAGCTTGGGACAGGGGTGGGGCTACACCTTC
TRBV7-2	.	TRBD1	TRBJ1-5	CASSGGGTGVGQPQHF	TGTGCCAGCAGCGGAGGGGGGACAGGGGTTGGTCAGCCCCAGCATTTT
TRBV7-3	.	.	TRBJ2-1	CASSLRLDFGNEQFF	TGTGCCAGCAGCTTAAGACTAGACTTTGGCAATGAGCAGTTCTTC
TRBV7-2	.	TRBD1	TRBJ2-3	CASSFTGGLSDTQYF	TGTGCCAGCAGCTTTACAGGGGGCTTGTCAGATACGCAGTATTTT
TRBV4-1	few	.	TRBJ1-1	CASSQDPQGRLEAFF	TGCGCCAGCAGCCAAGATCCCCAGGGTCGGCTTGAAGCTTTCTTT
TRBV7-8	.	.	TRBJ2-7	CASSSTLFYEQYF	TGTGCCAGCAGCTCGACACTCTTCTACGAGCAGTACTTC
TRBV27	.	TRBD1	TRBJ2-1	CASSLLGTGGNEQFF	TGTGCCAGCAGTTTATTAGGGACAGGGGGCAATGAGCAGTTCTTC
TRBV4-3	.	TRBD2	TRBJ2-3	CASSRRGLAGGRTDTQYF	TGCGCCAGCAGCCGCCGGGGACTAGCGGGGGGCCGCACAGATACGCAGTATTTT
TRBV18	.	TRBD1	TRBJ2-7	CASSITGGIEQYF	TGTGCCAGCTCAATCACAGGGGGCATCGAGCAGTACTTC
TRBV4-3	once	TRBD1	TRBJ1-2	CASSQLGQGGYGYTF	TGCGCCAGCAGCCAGCTAGGACAGGGCGGCTATGGCTACACCTTC
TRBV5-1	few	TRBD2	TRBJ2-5	CASSLALAGRGETQYF	TGCGCCAGCAGCTTGGCGCTAGCGGGGAGGGGAGAGACCCAGTACTTC
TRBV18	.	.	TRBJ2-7	CASSFGTSYEQYF	TGTGCCAGCTCATTTGGGACTTCCTACGAGCAGTACTTC
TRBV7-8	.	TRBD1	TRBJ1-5	CASSLSWTGDNQPQHF	TGTGCCAGCAGCCTCTCCTGGACAGGGGATAATCAGCCCCAGCATTTT